The rows below give T cell receptor beta chains drawn from one sample of a study of blood T cell repertoires in COVID-19. Clones were read by immunoSEQ multiplex PCR, and TCRdb kept only the in-frame ones, dropping some. The sample yields about 130,000 clones, around 88% seen once. Sequenced input: PBMCs or T cells enriched from blood (not recorded which). These TCRs come from a woman in her forties or fifties who had recovered from COVID-19. Both conserved end residues are trimmed from each CDR3.

TRBV7-9,TRBJ2-1,ASSFTSGVDEQF
TRBV19,TRBJ1-1,ASSIGTGGTEAF
TRBV27,TRBJ2-7,ASRRQGSYEQY
TRBV4-3,TRBJ1-1,ASSQGSLDWVTEAF
TRBV5-6,TRBJ1-3,ASSMGPRTFSGNTIY
TRBV7-3,TRBJ2-2,ASSFIHVTSGGVPTGELF
TRBV29-1,TRBJ2-7,SVEDRGYGEQY
TRBV5-1,TRBJ1-1,ASSLIQGGNTEAF
TRBV30,TRBJ1-2,ALSEDRGYGYT
TRBV5-1,TRBJ2-1,ASSLPPREGDEQF
TRBV9,TRBJ1-2,ASSVGQGSYGYT
TRBV4-3,TRBJ1-2,ASSQVVGGDYGYT
TRBV19,TRBJ1-1,ASSIDLRTEAF
TRBV19,TRBJ2-1,ASSIYGSLSSYNEQF
TRBV6-2/TRBV6-3,TRBJ2-7,ASSYSGSYEQY
TRBV9,TRBJ2-7,ASSVGVKSYEQY
TRBV7-7,TRBJ2-3,ASSRRPTDTQY
TRBV4-1,TRBJ1-4,ASGDSPRKLF
TRBV19,TRBJ2-7,ASSLTGISYEQY
TRBV20-1,TRBJ2-2,SARKGGELF
TRBV24-1,TRBJ2-3,ATSDPSAGGPDTQY
TRBV5-1,TRBJ1-2,ASSLSDRTYGYT
TRBV7-2,TRBJ2-3,ASSPGTSRDTQY
TRBV18,TRBJ2-4,ASSPPLVTKNIQY
TRBV2,TRBJ1-2,ASSEGSDYGYT
TRBV7-9,TRBJ1-1,ASSLALDRNTEAF
TRBV27,TRBJ2-4,ASSLGFRGSGKNIQY
TRBV4-1,TRBJ2-7,ASGDGASYEQY
TRBV28,TRBJ1-2,ASSLSGQGGIYGYT
TRBV2,TRBJ2-7,ASSPLWRTGGPKVQY
TRBV5-1,TRBJ1-2,ASSLDILQSGYT
TRBV19,TRBJ1-4,ASSILAGDEKLF
TRBV15,TRBJ1-1,ATSRRTGNTEAF
TRBV19,TRBJ2-1,ASSINEIAGGDNEQF
TRBV9,TRBJ1-2,ASSVGSEPYGYT
TRBV27,TRBJ1-2,ASKDRGNYGYT
TRBV10-1,TRBJ2-2,ASSSNTGELF
TRBV7-3,TRBJ1-6,ASSETFGNSPLH
TRBV30,TRBJ2-2,AWSGSLTTGELF
TRBV4-3,TRBJ1-6,ASSLGTGVLSPLH
TRBV30,TRBJ1-1,AWSTQENTEAF
TRBV19,TRBJ1-2,ASSIQGPYGYT
TRBV27,TRBJ2-7,ASLESGGRRREQY
TRBV18,TRBJ2-7,ASSPLEVAPREQY
TRBV11-2,TRBJ1-1,ASSSGTGPNTEAF
TRBV19,TRBJ2-2,ASSIDLGLAVTGELF
TRBV7-9,TRBJ2-5,ASSWGHKETQY
TRBV5-4,TRBJ2-7,ASSSRDRGEQY
TRBV24-1,TRBJ1-5,ATGGGSNQPQH
TRBV3-1/TRBV3-2,TRBJ2-2,ASSPWGGDTGELF
TRBV29-1,TRBJ2-3,SVAGDNTDTQY
TRBV19,TRBJ2-3,ASSIQGAPSGTQY
TRBV30,TRBJ2-7,AWGGANYEQY
TRBV7-8,TRBJ2-2,ASSLRRTSGVTGELF